One and the same sample provided the 32 T cell receptor beta chains below, sequenced in a study of blood T cell repertoires in COVID-19. Using immunoSEQ multiplex PCR, the repertoire was profiled, and TCRdb retains in-frame clones only, with some absent. The table lists some 260,000 clones, about 85% of them singletons. The sequenced material came from peripheral blood. These TCRs come from a man between 18 and 29 years old with active or convalescent COVID-19.

The rearrangement links TRBV7-9 to TRBJ1-1; D gene uncertain. The V gene's germline CDR1 is SEHNR and CDR2 FQNEAQ (reference sequence). The CDR3 has 16 amino acids. V was shortened by 5 bases and J by 2 bases, with 18 bases between the two germline ends. CDR3 sequence: CASSPPWGGGNTEAFF. The CDR3 bases are TGTGCCAGCAGCCCGCCCTGGGGAGGTGGTAACACTGAAGCTTTCTTT.

V is TRBV4-1 and J is TRBJ1-3; D is perhaps TRBD1 (5 bases). V shed 3 bases and J shed 0 bases, with 15 bases lying between them. From germline, CDR1 is MGHRA and CDR2 YSYEKL. This CDR3 has 17 amino acids. DNA of the CDR3: TGCGCCAGCAGCCATTTAGGGGTTATCAACTCTGGAAACACCATATATTTT. Its translation is CASSHLGVINSGNTIYF.

This chain links TRBV9 with TRBJ2-7; D ambiguous. The CDR3 spans 14 residues. From germline, CDR1 is SGDLS and CDR2 YYNGEE. Trimming took 3 bases from V and 2 from J, leaving 12 bases between them. This CDR3 reads CASSDSATTYEQYF. The DNA for the CDR3 is TGTGCCAGCAGCGATTCCGCTACTACCTACGAGCAGTACTTC.

The chain has TRBV27 and TRBJ2-7, with D hard to call. CDR1 is MNHEY and CDR2 is SMNVEV in the germline V gene (reference sequence). This CDR3 has 13 residues. V lost 2 bases and J 4 bases, leaving 9 bases between the germline ends. The DNA for the CDR3 is TGTGCCAGCAGTTTAGTGGCACGATACGAGCAGTACTTC. It yields the protein CASSLVARYEQYF.

This chain connects TRBV29-1 to TRBJ2-7; TRBD1 agrees at 7 bases. The CDR3 length is 12 residues. V was clipped by 7 bases and J by 0 bases; unmatched bases: 3. Per the germline V gene, CDR1 is SQVTM and CDR2 is ANQGSEA. CDR3 loop: CSAGQSSYEQYF. The DNA for the CDR3 is TGCAGCGCGGGACAGAGCTCCTACGAGCAGTACTTC.

This chain connects TRBV7-3 to TRBJ2-1; D unclear. Trimming shortened V by 5 bases and J by 6 bases, and 8 bases separated the two germline ends. The CDR3 has 12 residues. Germline CDR1 is SGHTA and CDR2 is FQGTGA. DNA for the CDR3: TGTGCCAGCAGCCCCTCCCCCAATGAGCAGTTCTTC. Protein product: CASSPSPNEQFF.

V and J are TRBV9 and TRBJ2-3; D unclear. This CDR3 comprises 14 residues. Germline assignment: CDR1 SGDLS and CDR2 YYNGEE. Between the trimmed V and J ends, which lost 0 bases and 3 bases, there was a span of 8 bases. CDR3 protein: CASSVDPLTDTQYF. The CDR3 DNA follows: TGTGCCAGCAGCGTAGACCCCCTAACAGATACGCAGTATTTT.

The V and J genes are TRBV7-9 and TRBJ2-3; 10 bases match TRBD2. From germline, CDR1 is SEHNR and CDR2 FQNEAQ (reference sequence). The CDR3 runs to 15 residues. Germline trimming cut 5 bases from V and 4 bases from J; bases unmatched to any gene: 6. The CDR3 reads CASSPLAGGADTQYF. In DNA, the CDR3 is TGTGCCAGCAGCCCCTTAGCGGGAGGCGCAGATACGCAGTATTTT.

The CDR3 nucleotides read TGTGCCAGCAGTCAGCTCAGGGGCAGGAACACTGAAGCTTTCTTT. It is translated as CASSQLRGRNTEAFF. This chain uses TRBV6-2 or TRBV6-3 with TRBJ1-1, with D possibly matching TRBD1 (6 bases). Trimming removed 5 bases from V and 1 base from J, with 14 bases in between. Germline-derived CDR1 and CDR2 are MNHEY and SVGEGT. This CDR3 spans 15 amino acids.

The chain recombines TRBV5-1 with TRBJ1-1; D call uncertain. The CDR3 length is 13 residues. Germline lookup yields CDR1 SGHRS and CDR2 YFSETQ. Trimming removed 9 bases from V and 1 base from J, with 13 bases in between. The CDR3 DNA follows: TGCGCCACCCGACAACAAGAGAACACTGAAGCTTTCTTT. Its protein is CATRQQENTEAFF.

CDR3 nucleotide sequence: TGTGCCAGCAGCTTCGGGACTAGCGGGAGGGAGCAGTTCTTC. Residues: CASSFGTSGREQFF. The chain links TRBV11-1 to TRBJ2-1; 15 nucleotides match TRBD2. The CDR3 contains 14 residues. Germline-derived CDR1 and CDR2 are SGHAT and FQDESV (reference sequence). After removal of 3 bases from V and 10 bases from J, the junction contained 1 base not matched to a gene.

This clone has just one count. The J gene is TRBJ2-2, the V gene TRBV9; TRBD1 might be the D (5 bases). V lost 4 bases to trimming and J lost 5 bases, with 12 bases between them. Germline values: CDR1 SGDLS, CDR2 YYNGEE. This CDR3 spans 14 amino acids. CDR3 loop: CASSPRGYTGELFF. The CDR3 region has the DNA TGTGCCAGCAGCCCTAGGGGATATACCGGGGAGCTGTTTTTT. Using reference TRBV9 and TRBJ2-2 for the parts outside the CDR3, the full variable domain is DSGVTQTPKHLITATGQRVTLRCSPRSGDLSVYWYQQSLDQGLQFLIQYYNGEERAKGNILERFSAQQFPDLHSELNLSSLELGDSALYFCASSPRGYTGELFFGEGSRLTVL.

The J gene is TRBJ2-2, the V gene TRBV23-1; D possibly corresponds to TRBD1 (6 bases). TRBV23-1 is known as an ORF, though its function is uncertain. The CDR3 spans 15 residues. Trimming stripped 3 bases from V and 6 bases from J, with 14 bases between. The CDR3 protein is CASSHTQGKPGELFF. As DNA, the CDR3 is TGCGCCAGCAGTCACACCCAGGGGAAGCCCGGGGAGCTGTTTTTT.

The chain has TRBV6-2 or TRBV6-3 and TRBJ2-2; D ambiguous. Germline V CDR1 and CDR2: MNHEY, SVGEGT. The CDR3 has 17 amino acids. V lost 0 bases, J lost 1 base, and 12 bases lay in between. The CDR3 coding sequence is TGTGCCAGCAGTTACTCATTGGCAGAATGGAACACCGGGGAGCTGTTTTTT. It specifies CASSYSLAEWNTGELFF.

This clone came up a few times. The chain is built from TRBV4-3 and TRBJ1-4; maybe TRBD1 (5 bases). Germline CDR1 LGHNA, CDR2 YSLEER. There are 17 residues in the CDR3. V dropped 1 base and J dropped 4 bases, with 16 bases sitting between them. CDR3 bases: TGCGCCAGCAGCCAAGCCGTCCACAGGCGAGGTAATGAAAAACTGTTTTTT. Translation gives CASSQAVHRRGNEKLFF.

This clone appeared once. The rearrangement links TRBV28 to TRBJ1-1, with D possibly being TRBD1 (6 bases). V was shortened by 3 bases and J by 3 bases, with 8 bases between the two germline ends. The CDR3 totals 13 residues. From germline, CDR1 is MDHEN and CDR2 SYDVKM. CDR3 amino acids: CASSFDRYTEAFF. The CDR3 DNA follows: TGTGCCAGCAGTTTCGACAGGTACACTGAAGCTTTCTTT.

The chain recombines TRBV11-3 with TRBJ2-3; the match to TRBD1 covers 10 bases. This CDR3 has 15 amino acids. J gave up 8 bases and V 5 bases, and 10 bases lay outside the gene matches. CDR1 and CDR2 from the germline V gene are SGHNT and YENEEA. For the CDR3, the DNA is TGTGCCAGCAGCCCTGGACAGGGGGATAGTAGTACGCAGTATTTT. Residues: CASSPGQGDSSTQYF.

V is TRBV27 and J is TRBJ1-1; 8 nucleotides match TRBD1. The CDR3 spans 13 residues. Losses at the gene ends were 6 bases for V and 4 bases for J; bases not matched to a gene: 4. The germline V gene encodes CDR1 MNHEY and CDR2 SMNVEV (reference sequence). CDR3 sequence (DNA): TGTGCCAGCAGATTTACAGGGGGCACTGAAGCTTTCTTT. This encodes CASRFTGGTEAFF.

The genes are TRBV5-4 and TRBJ2-3; 8 bases are shared with TRBD2. CDR1 and CDR2 (germline): SGHNT, YYREEE (reference sequence). This CDR3 has 18 amino acids. With 5 bases clipped from V and 4 bases from J, the junction kept 18 bases outside the gene matches. As DNA, the CDR3 is TGTGCCAGCAGTCGAATGGCGGCTAGCGAGACTAGCGCAGATACGCAGTATTTT. It translates to CASSRMAASETSADTQYF. Complete variable domain (other parts from reference TRBV5-4 and TRBJ2-3): ETGVTQSPTHLIKTRGQQVTLRCSSQSGHNTVSWYQQALGQGPQFIFQYYREEENGRGNFPPRFSGLQFPNYSSELNVNALELDDSALYLCASSRMAASETSADTQYFGPGTRLTVL.

The chain links TRBV18 to TRBJ2-2; 7 bases agree with TRBD2. CDR1 is KGHSH, CDR2 LQKENI, per germline. The CDR3 runs 16 residues. With 1 base clipped from V and 5 bases from J, the junction kept 7 bases outside the gene matches. CDR3 coding DNA: TGTGCCAGCTCACCACTGGCTGCGGGGGAGACCGGGGAGCTGTTTTTT. It encodes CASSPLAAGETGELFF. Variable domain in full (rest from reference TRBV18 and TRBJ2-2): NAGVMQNPRHLVRRRGQEARLRCSPMKGHSHVYWYRQLPEEGLKFMVYLQKENIIDESGMPKERFSAEFPKEGPSILRIQQVVRGDSAAYFCASSPLAAGETGELFFGEGSRLTVL.

J is TRBJ2-1 and V is TRBV4-3; 12 bases map to TRBD1. Germline V gene sequence: CDR1 LGHNA, CDR2 YSLEER. CDR3 size: 16 residues. The V segment lost 0 bases and the J segment 9 bases; nucleotides outside the gene matches: 6. The CDR3 DNA reads TGCGCCAGCAGCCAAGATCTAGGGGACAGGGGGCTTGAGCAGTTCTTC. Translated, it gives CASSQDLGDRGLEQFF.

V is TRBV28 and J is TRBJ1-1; D gene unclear. The ends were cut back, 6 bases at V and 1 base at J, with 6 bases in the middle. Germline-derived CDR1 and CDR2 are MDHEN and SYDVKM. This CDR3 comprises 12 residues. CDR3 nucleotide sequence: TGTGCCAGCAGCGCAGGGAACACTGAAGCTTTCTTT. It is translated as CASSAGNTEAFF.

The chain uses TRBV28 and TRBJ1-6; 8 positions agree with TRBD1. CDR3 length: 14 amino acids. Losses at the gene ends were 5 bases for V and 8 bases for J; bases not matched to a gene: 5. Per the germline V gene, CDR1 is MDHEN and CDR2 is SYDVKM. The CDR3 here is CASSLGQGYSPLHF. In DNA form, the CDR3 reads TGTGCCAGCAGTCTAGGACAGGGATATTCACCCCTCCACTTT.

The genes are TRBV6-2 or TRBV6-3 and TRBJ2-5, with D possibly being TRBD1 (6 bases). Per germline, CDR1 MNHEY and CDR2 SVGEGT. The CDR3 contains 16 residues. V gave up 6 bases and J gave up 9 bases, with 26 bases separating them. CDR3 coding DNA: TGTGCCAGCAGCCACCGGGACACGCGGCCGTTAGGGTCCCAGTACTTC. The encoded protein is CASSHRDTRPLGSQYF.

V gene TRBV5-6 combines with J gene TRBJ2-7, with a possible D match to TRBD1 (6 bases). Trimming stripped 0 bases from V and 6 bases from J, with 10 bases between. CDR3 length: 13 residues. CDR1 and CDR2 from the germline V gene are SGHDT and YYEEEE. In nucleotides, the CDR3 is TGTGCCAGCAGCTTGGGACAGGCCCGCGAGCAGTACTTC. Translated: CASSLGQAREQYF.

The chain joins TRBV3-1 (or the pseudogene TRBV3-2) to TRBJ2-1; D gene uncertain. Germline lookup yields CDR1 LGHDT and CDR2 YNNKEL (reference sequence). The CDR3 extends over 17 amino acids. With 0 bases removed from V and 9 bases from J, the gap between germline ends came to 21 bases. The chain's CDR3 is CASSQDNRVTPYGEQFF. CDR3 sequence (DNA): TGTGCCAGCAGCCAAGATAACCGGGTCACCCCCTACGGTGAGCAGTTCTTC.

J is TRBJ1-2 and V is TRBV25-1; a weak D match, TRBD1 (6 bases). Looked up from germline, CDR1 is MGHDK and CDR2 is SYGVNS. V shed 6 bases and J shed 2 bases, with 13 bases lying between them. CDR3 length: 14 residues. In DNA form, the CDR3 reads TGTGCCAGCAGGGGGGAGACAGGAAACTATGGCTACACCTTC. Its translation is CASRGETGNYGYTF.

In DNA form, the CDR3 reads TGTGCCAGCAGTTTAAGACAGCTCAGCGAGCAGTACTTC. Protein: CASSLRQLSEQYF. This rearrangement joins TRBV12-3 or TRBV12-4 to TRBJ2-7; possibly TRBD1 for D (5 bases). Trimming left V 2 bases short and J 6 bases short, with 11 bases between. The CDR3 sequence is 13 residues long.

This rearrangement joins TRBV7-2 to TRBJ1-1; D ambiguous. The CDR3 is 16 residues long. The V end was cut by 5 bases, the J end by 0 bases, with 16 bases between. Germline values: CDR1 SGHTA, CDR2 FQGNSA. The CDR3 is CASSPQYELLNTEAFF. The CDR3 DNA reads TGTGCCAGCAGCCCCCAATACGAGTTACTGAACACTGAAGCTTTCTTT. Based on the CDR3 plus reference TRBV7-2 and TRBJ1-1, the full variable domain is GAGVSQSPSNKVTEKGKDVELRCDPISGHTALYWYRQSLGQGLEFLIYFQGNSAPDKSGLPSDRFSAERTGGSVSTLTIQRTQQEDSAVYLCASSPQYELLNTEAFFGQGTRLTVV.

The chain joins TRBV6-2 or TRBV6-3 to TRBJ2-7; D may be TRBD1 (6 bases). Germline values: CDR1 MNHEY, CDR2 SVGEGT. Trimming shortened V by 0 bases and J by 2 bases, and 14 bases separated the two germline ends. The CDR3 loop spans 16 amino acids. The chain's CDR3 is CASSYSTGLLPYEQYF. Written as DNA, the CDR3 is TGTGCCAGCAGTTACTCGACAGGTCTACTACCCTACGAGCAGTACTTC.

The V call is TRBV28, the J call TRBJ1-2; tentatively, D is TRBD1 (6 bases). The CDR3 has 13 residues. V dropped 6 bases and J dropped 4 bases, with 12 bases sitting between them. The germline gives CDR1 MDHEN, CDR2 SYDVKM. The CDR3 bases are TGTGCCAGCAGCAGACACAGGGTCTATGGCTACACCTTC. Amino acid sequence: CASSRHRVYGYTF.

This chain joins TRBV11-1 and TRBJ2-7; D perhaps matches TRBD1 (6 bases). The CDR3 has 14 amino acids. The germline gives CDR1 SGHAT, CDR2 FQDESV (reference sequence). Trimming pared 5 bases from V and 5 bases from J, leaving 16 bases between. The CDR3 DNA sequence: TGTGCCAGCAGCAGGAGACAGGTCTTTGACGAGCAGTACTTC. Amino acids: CASSRRQVFDEQYF.